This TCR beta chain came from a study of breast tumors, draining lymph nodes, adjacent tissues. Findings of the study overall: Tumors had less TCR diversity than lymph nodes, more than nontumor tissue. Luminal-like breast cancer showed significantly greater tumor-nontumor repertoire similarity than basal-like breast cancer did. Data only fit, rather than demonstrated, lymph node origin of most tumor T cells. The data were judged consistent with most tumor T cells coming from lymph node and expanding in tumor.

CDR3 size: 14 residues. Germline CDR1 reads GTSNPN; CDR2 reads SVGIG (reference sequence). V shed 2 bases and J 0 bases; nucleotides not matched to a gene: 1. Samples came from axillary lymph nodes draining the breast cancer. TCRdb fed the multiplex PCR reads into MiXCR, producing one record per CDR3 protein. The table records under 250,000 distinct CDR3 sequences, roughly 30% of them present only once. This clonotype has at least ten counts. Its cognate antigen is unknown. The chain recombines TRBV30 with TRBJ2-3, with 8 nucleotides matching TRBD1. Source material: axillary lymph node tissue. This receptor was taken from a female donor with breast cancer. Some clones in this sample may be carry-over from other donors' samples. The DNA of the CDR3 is TGTGCCTGGAGTACAGGGGGAAGCACAGATACGCAGTATTTT. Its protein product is CAWSTGGSTDTQYF.